This T cell receptor (beta chain) was sequenced in a study of cytomegalovirus exposure and HLA in healthy donors. Both 60 Vbeta primers and 13 Jbeta primers went into the PCR. Some clones are missing from TCRdb's copy, which holds only in-frame ones; the method was immunoSEQ multiplex PCR. This repertoire shows some 150,000 clones, less than 85% found once; its top ten account for around 1.9%. Study results and limitations: In a later analysis, CMV-associated beta chains were mostly HLA-associated, it appeared.

Notes on this clone: Its specificity is not known. Other DNA sequences in the sample encode the same CDR3.

This sequence was found in a woman aged 55-69 years in good health and CMV-seropositive. What was sequenced was PBMCs.

The CDR3 spells CASSIPGLAGVNEQFF. The CDR3 nucleotides read TGCGCCAGCAGCATACCCGGACTAGCGGGAGTCAATGAGCAGTTCTTC. The chain recombines TRBV5-1 with TRBJ2-1, with 13 bases lining up with TRBD2. Germline CDR1 is SGHRS and CDR2 is YFSETQ. The J segment lost 6 bases and the V segment lost 4 bases, leaving 7 bases of the junction unmatched. This CDR3 has 16 amino acids.